This entry lists 6 T cell receptor beta chains sequenced from one sample in a study of cytomegalovirus exposure and HLA in healthy donors. PCR involved 60 Vbeta and 13 Jbeta primers. Data came from immunoSEQ multiplex PCR; TCRdb stores just in-frame clones and leaves some out. The sample shows 110,000 or so clones, 60% to 80% of them seen only once. The sample was PBMCs. These TCRs come from a middle-aged man in good health and CMV-seropositive.

The rearrangement joins TRBV11-3 to TRBJ2-7; D might be TRBD1 (5 bases). From germline, CDR1 is SGHNT and CDR2 YENEEA. Between the trimmed V and J ends, which lost 7 bases and 3 bases, there was a span of 16 bases. This CDR3 has 14 residues. The CDR3 coding sequence is TGTGCCAGCATTAACTTGGCCAGGGACTACGAGCAGTACTTC. Amino acid sequence: CASINLARDYEQYF.

CDR3 DNA sequence: TGTGCCAGCGGTAGCCCGACAGGGGACGCAACTAATGAAAAACTGTTTTTT. It encodes CASGSPTGDATNEKLFF. The rearrangement uses TRBV4-2 and TRBJ1-4, with 8 bases that match TRBD1. CDR1 is LGHNA and CDR2 is YNFKEQ in the germline V gene. The J segment lost 0 bases and the V segment lost 8 bases, leaving 11 bases of the junction unmatched. This CDR3 contains 17 residues.

This clone was observed a few times. The rearrangement uses TRBV18 and TRBJ1-3; D possibly corresponds to TRBD1 (5 bases). Germline CDR1 and CDR2: KGHSH and LQKENI. V was shortened by 6 bases and J by 8 bases, with 23 bases between the two germline ends. The CDR3 is 16 residues long. CDR3 residues: CASSPPRARREDTIYF. The CDR3 DNA follows: TGTGCCAGCTCGCCGCCCAGGGCCCGCCGTGAGGACACCATATATTTT.

V and J are TRBV29-1 and TRBJ1-4, with TRBD1 identical over 9 bases. This CDR3 spans 15 amino acids. The V gene end was trimmed by 5 bases and the J gene end by 5 bases; junction bases not matched to a gene: 9. Germline V lookup: CDR1 SQVTM, CDR2 ANQGSEA. The CDR3 nucleotides are TGCAGCGTTCGTTTTATGACAGGGGGGAATGAAAAACTGTTTTTT. It specifies CSVRFMTGGNEKLFF.

This sequence joins TRBV12-2 and TRBJ2-3; the table calls TRBD2, which could not be checked here. TRBV12-2 is a pseudogene locus. The CDR3 has 18 residues. CDR3 protein: CASRLGGLAGDGTDTQYF. DNA for the CDR3: TGTGCAAGTCGCTTAGGCGGACTAGCGGGGGACGGCACAGATACGCAGTATTTT.

The chain carries TRBV19 and TRBJ2-2; 8 bases are a match to TRBD1. The CDR3 is 18 residues long. Trimming removed 1 base from V and 3 bases from J; junction bases left unmatched: 10. Germline V CDR1 and CDR2: LNHDA, SQIVND (reference sequence). Here the CDR3 reads CASSIGPLRGLYTGELFF. Here the CDR3 DNA reads TGTGCCAGTAGTATAGGTCCTCTCAGGGGGCTGTACACCGGGGAGCTGTTTTTT.